The 30 T cell receptor beta chains below all came from one sample that was sequenced in a study of T cell responses to AZD1222 COVID-19 vaccine. The data were produced by immunoSEQ multiplex PCR, yet TCRdb's version contains in-frame clones alone and is incomplete. In the table there are roughly 110,000 clones, around nine tenths of which are singletons. The sample consisted of peripheral blood, taken 28 days after the second AZD1222 dose. All receptors derive from an adult who received the AZD1222 COVID-19 vaccine.

The chain joins TRBV19 to TRBJ1-6, with 7 positions matching TRBD1. V shed 4 bases, J shed 2 bases, and the junction held 8 bases outside the gene matches. CDR1 and CDR2 from the germline V gene are LNHDA and SQIVND (reference sequence). The CDR3 has 17 amino acids. The CDR3 sequence is CASSTTLTGTYNSPLHF. CDR3 DNA sequence: TGTGCCAGTAGTACCACCCTGACAGGGACCTATAATTCACCCCTCCACTTT. Drawing the rest from reference TRBV19 and TRBJ1-6, the complete variable domain is DGGITQSPKYLFRKEGQNVTLSCEQNLNHDAMYWYRQDPGQGLRLIYYSQIVNDFQKGDIAEGYSVSREKKESFPLTVTSAQKNPTAFYLCASSTTLTGTYNSPLHFGNGTRLTVT.

V gene TRBV6-2 or TRBV6-3 combines with J gene TRBJ2-7; the match to TRBD1 covers 8 bases. V gave up 6 bases and J gave up 2 bases; unmatched junction bases: 15. Per the germline V gene, CDR1 is MNHEY and CDR2 is SVGEGT. The CDR3 runs 17 residues. The DNA of the CDR3 is TGTGCCAGCAGGCCTTTTCCGGGACAGGTGAAACCCTACGAGCAGTACTTC. Translating it yields CASRPFPGQVKPYEQYF.

Comment on this clone: One end of the junction fails to match germline, which may point to a read error. The chain combines TRBV2 with TRBJ1-1; D is undetermined. The germline V gene encodes CDR1 SNHLY and CDR2 FYNNEI. This CDR3 has 11 residues. CDR3: CASSYDTEAFF. CDR3 sequence (DNA): TGTGCCAGCAGTTACGACACGGAAGCTTTCTTT.

V usage is TRBV29-1 and J usage is TRBJ1-4, with TRBD1 matching over 7 bases. This CDR3 is 12 amino acids long. Per germline, CDR1 SQVTM and CDR2 ANQGSEA. J lost 5 bases, V lost 4 bases, and 1 base had no gene match. The CDR3 nucleotides read TGCAGCGTTGCGGGACAGAATGAAAAACTGTTTTTT. It yields the protein CSVAGQNEKLFF.

This clone was counted once. This chain joins TRBV9 and TRBJ1-2; 7 bases match TRBD1. Germline lookup yields CDR1 SGDLS and CDR2 YYNGEE. Germline trimming cut 3 bases from V and 6 bases from J; bases unmatched to any gene: 14. There are 16 residues in the CDR3. CDR3 loop: CASSAGRQGLGDGYTF. DNA for the CDR3: TGTGCCAGCAGCGCTGGAAGACAGGGACTCGGGGATGGCTACACCTTC.

The gene calls are TRBV6-4 and TRBJ2-3; TRBD2 matches at 7 bases. V trimming: 3 bases; J trimming: 4 bases; junction bases outside the gene matches: 7. CDR1 is MRHNA and CDR2 is SNTAGT in the germline V gene. The CDR3 runs to 15 residues. CDR3 region: CASSDRPGGADTQYF. CDR3 bases: TGTGCCAGCAGTGATCGGCCGGGGGGTGCAGATACGCAGTATTTT.

The V call is TRBV4-1, the J call TRBJ2-7; the D gene is possibly TRBD1 (6 bases). Germline V lookup: CDR1 MGHRA, CDR2 YSYEKL. The length of the CDR3 is 14 residues. Trimming took off 1 base at V and 5 bases at J, with 12 bases between the two ends. This CDR3 reads CASSQVQGTDEQYF. CDR3 DNA sequence: TGCGCCAGCAGCCAAGTACAGGGTACCGACGAGCAGTACTTC.

This chain connects TRBV28 to TRBJ1-6; D remains unclear. The germline V and J ends were trimmed by 5 bases and 4 bases, with 9 bases remaining between them. CDR1 MDHEN and CDR2 SYDVKM come from the germline V gene. The CDR3 loop spans 14 amino acids. CDR3 sequence reads: CASSEDLYNSPLHF. The CDR3 DNA sequence: TGTGCCAGCAGTGAAGACCTTTATAATTCACCCCTCCACTTT. The whole variable domain, filled in from reference TRBV28 and TRBJ1-6, reads DVKVTQSSRYLVKRTGEKVFLECVQDMDHENMFWYRQDPGLGLRLIYFSYDVKMKEKGDIPEGYSVSREKKERFSLILESASTNQTSMYLCASSEDLYNSPLHFGNGTRLTVT.

The rearrangement uses TRBV9 and TRBJ2-2; 10 bases agree with TRBD1. The CDR3 has 15 residues. The V gene end was trimmed by 3 bases and the J gene end by 5 bases; junction bases not matched to a gene: 4. Germline CDR1 reads SGDLS; CDR2 reads YYNGEE. The CDR3 DNA sequence: TGTGCCAGCAGCGAACGGGACAGGGGAACCGGGGAGCTGTTTTTT. The encoded protein is CASSERDRGTGELFF.

This clone was picked up one time. The rearrangement joins TRBV18 to TRBJ1-4; D call uncertain. The germline V gene encodes CDR1 KGHSH and CDR2 LQKENI. V lost 6 bases to trimming and J lost 0 bases, with 8 bases between them. The CDR3 has 14 amino acids. In DNA form, the CDR3 reads TGTGCCAGCTCCCCCTATTCAACTAATGAAAAACTGTTTTTT. Amino acid sequence: CASSPYSTNEKLFF.

This rearrangement joins TRBV18 to TRBJ1-2; possible D gene TRBD1, 5 bases. CDR3 length: 14 amino acids. V was clipped by 0 bases and J by 7 bases, with 12 bases between them. Per the germline V gene, CDR1 is KGHSH and CDR2 is LQKENI. The CDR3 DNA reads as TGTGCCAGCTCACCACCGGGGGAAACCTCTGGCTACACCTTC. As protein: CASSPPGETSGYTF.

The chain is built from TRBV7-6 and TRBJ2-3; D is unresolved. V was pared by 1 base and J by 5 bases, with 7 bases between. Germline CDR1 SGHVS, CDR2 FNYEAQ. The CDR3 runs to 13 residues. The CDR3 nucleotides read TGTGCCAGCAGCTTAGAGATTGGAGATACGCAGTATTTT. Residues: CASSLEIGDTQYF.

CDR3 sequence: CASSLTRGQETQYF. In nucleotides, the CDR3 is TGTGCCAGCAGCTTAACAAGGGGACAAGAGACCCAGTACTTC. The chain has TRBV7-2 and TRBJ2-5, with a tentative D call TRBD1 (5 bases). The V end was cut by 2 bases, the J end by 2 bases, with 9 bases between. Germline V gene data show CDR1 as SGHTA and CDR2 as FQGNSA. The CDR3 has 14 amino acids.

The CDR3 nucleotides read TGTGCCAGCAGCTTATTTCGGGGGGGAAACACCGGGGAGCTGTTTTTT. Translating it yields CASSLFRGGNTGELFF. This sequence joins TRBV7-8 and TRBJ2-2; 8 nucleotides line up with TRBD2. This CDR3 contains 16 residues. Trimming cost V 2 bases and J 2 bases; bases outside gene matches: 4. The germline CDR1 and CDR2 sequences are SGHVS and FQNEAQ.

This rearrangement joins TRBV11-1 to TRBJ1-2, with D tentatively TRBD1 (6 bases). The CDR3 consists of 13 residues. Trimming took 5 bases from V and 3 from J, leaving 10 bases between them. The germline V gene encodes CDR1 SGHAT and CDR2 FQDESV (reference sequence). The DNA for the CDR3 is TGTGCCAGCAGCCCAAGACAGGACTATGGCTACACCTTC. Translating gives CASSPRQDYGYTF.

The chain joins TRBV30 to TRBJ1-2; D remains ambiguous. The CDR3 loop spans 15 amino acids. Trimming left V 5 bases short and J 4 bases short, with 20 bases between. CDR1 is GTSNPN and CDR2 is SVGIG in the germline V gene (reference sequence). The CDR3 loop is CAWVPKGLFSYGYTF. The DNA of the CDR3 is TGTGCCTGGGTGCCGAAGGGTCTCTTTAGCTATGGCTACACCTTC.

The chain has TRBV4-1 and TRBJ2-5, with D perhaps TRBD2 (6 bases). Trimming removed 0 bases at V and 5 bases at J, with 13 bases between. This CDR3 is built from 15 residues. Per germline, CDR1 MGHRA and CDR2 YSYEKL. CDR3 bases: TGCGCCAGCAGCCAAGATCTGTGGGGGGTGGAGACCCAGTACTTC. Its protein is CASSQDLWGVETQYF.

V usage is TRBV5-1 and J usage is TRBJ2-7; D is ambiguous. CDR3 length equals 15 residues. The germline V and J ends were trimmed by 0 bases and 2 bases, with 12 bases remaining between them. Germline CDR1 reads SGHRS; CDR2 reads YFSETQ. CDR3 loop: CASSLVGVQTYEQYF. The DNA of the CDR3 is TGCGCCAGCAGCTTGGTTGGGGTTCAGACCTACGAGCAGTACTTC.

The V gene is TRBV6-5, the J gene TRBJ1-1; D is unclear. The V gene lost 2 bases and the J gene lost 2 bases, with 6 bases spanning the gap. This CDR3 comprises 13 residues. Germline values: CDR1 MNHEY, CDR2 SVGAGI. The CDR3 sequence is CASSYRTNTEAFF. CDR3 nucleotide sequence: TGTGCCAGCAGTTACAGGACCAACACTGAAGCTTTCTTT.

This chain links TRBV7-8 with TRBJ1-6; D perhaps matches TRBD1 (5 bases). Between the trimmed V and J ends, which lost 0 bases and 7 bases, there was a span of 16 bases. The CDR3 length is 17 residues. The germline V gene encodes CDR1 SGHVS and CDR2 FQNEAQ. The CDR3 nucleotides are TGTGCCAGCAGCTTAGCTCGGGCAGGGATCAACAATTCACCCCTCCACTTT. It specifies CASSLARAGINNSPLHF.

The chain combines TRBV6-5 with TRBJ2-7, with D tentatively TRBD1 or TRBD2 (5 bases each). Per germline, CDR1 MNHEY and CDR2 SVGAGI. The CDR3 length is 12 residues. V was shortened by 6 bases and J by 4 bases, with 10 bases between the two germline ends. The CDR3 sequence is CASSPGAYEQYF. In DNA form, the CDR3 reads TGTGCCAGCAGCCCCGGGGCTTACGAGCAGTACTTC.

This chain links TRBV6-5 with TRBJ1-1; D is undetermined. CDR1 is MNHEY and CDR2 is SVGAGI in the germline V gene. The CDR3 is 15 amino acids. V was shortened by 7 bases and J by 5 bases, with 20 bases between the two germline ends. The CDR3 reads CASTEQNAGGTEAFF. The CDR3, as DNA: TGTGCCAGCACGGAACAAAACGCGGGAGGGACTGAAGCTTTCTTT.

This rearrangement joins TRBV28 to TRBJ1-1, with 7 bases fitting TRBD1. CDR1 MDHEN and CDR2 SYDVKM come from the germline V gene. J lost 1 base, V lost 5 bases, and 7 bases had no gene match. This CDR3 has 15 residues. CDR3 nucleotides: TGTGCCAGCAGTCCCTTCGGGACAGCGAACACTGAAGCTTTCTTT. Translating gives CASSPFGTANTEAFF.

The rearrangement uses TRBV2 and TRBJ1-1; a weak D match, TRBD1 (5 bases). The germline CDR1 and CDR2 sequences are SNHLY and FYNNEI. This CDR3 is 15 amino acids long. V was cut by 6 bases and J by 2 bases, with 16 bases left in between. CDR3 coding DNA: TGTGCCAGCAGGGCCTCGTTGGGGCAAAACACTGAAGCTTTCTTT. Encoded protein: CASRASLGQNTEAFF. Looking up the rest from reference TRBV2 and TRBJ1-1 gives the full variable domain: EPEVTQTPSHQVTQMGQEVILRCVPISNHLYFYWYRQILGQKVEFLVSFYNNEISEKSEIFDDQFSVERPDGSNFTLKIRSTKLEDSAMYFCASRASLGQNTEAFFGQGTRLTVV.

The chain uses TRBV28 and TRBJ1-6; D is ambiguous. This CDR3 region has 15 residues. Trimming left V 2 bases short and J 5 bases short, with 10 bases between. Germline lookup yields CDR1 MDHEN and CDR2 SYDVKM. CDR3: CASSLPLQDNSPLHF. The CDR3 nucleotides read TGTGCCAGCAGTTTACCTCTCCAGGATAATTCACCCCTCCACTTT. The whole variable domain, remainder taken from reference TRBV28 and TRBJ1-6, is DVKVTQSSRYLVKRTGEKVFLECVQDMDHENMFWYRQDPGLGLRLIYFSYDVKMKEKGDIPEGYSVSREKKERFSLILESASTNQTSMYLCASSLPLQDNSPLHFGNGTRLTVT.

The chain recombines TRBV3-1 (or the pseudogene TRBV3-2) with TRBJ1-2; maybe TRBD1 (5 bases). Between the trimmed V and J ends, which lost 1 base and 3 bases, there was a span of 6 bases. The CDR3 sequence is 13 residues long. Germline loops: CDR1 LGHDT, CDR2 YNNKEL (reference sequence). This CDR3 is CASSQVGDYGYTF. As DNA, the CDR3 is TGTGCCAGCAGCCAAGTGGGGGACTATGGCTACACCTTC.

The chain couples TRBV10-3 to TRBJ1-6; no definite D call. V was trimmed by 6 bases and J by 8 bases, leaving 11 bases between them. Per germline, CDR1 ENHRY and CDR2 SYGVKD. The length of the CDR3 is 13 residues. The CDR3 protein is CAIRNGEYSPLHF. CDR3 coding DNA: TGTGCCATCAGGAATGGGGAGTATTCACCCCTCCACTTT.

This chain links TRBV9 with TRBJ2-7; no definite D call. Trimming shortened V by 0 bases and J by 6 bases, and 19 bases separated the two germline ends. This CDR3 is 16 amino acids long. Germline V gene sequence: CDR1 SGDLS, CDR2 YYNGEE. CDR3 in amino acids: CASSVDPQGMRSEQYF. The CDR3 bases are TGTGCCAGCAGCGTAGACCCACAAGGGATGAGGAGCGAGCAGTACTTC.

This clone came up a few times. This chain joins TRBV4-3 and TRBJ1-2, with a weak D call TRBD1 (5 bases). The CDR3 is 14 amino acids. Trimming took 4 bases from V and 2 from J, leaving 11 bases between them. From germline, CDR1 is LGHNA and CDR2 YSLEER. The CDR3 DNA follows: TGCGCCAGCAGCCCCGGGCGGGGGAACTATGGCTACACCTTC. The encoded protein is CASSPGRGNYGYTF.

The chain combines TRBV15 with TRBJ2-7; D call uncertain. Germline V gives CDR1 LNHNV, CDR2 YYDKDF (reference sequence). Trimming cost V 1 base and J 0 bases, with 7 bases left between them. CDR3 length: 14 amino acids. The CDR3 reads CATSRGYSSYEQYF. The CDR3 coding sequence is TGTGCCACCAGCAGAGGGTACAGCTCCTACGAGCAGTACTTC.